The present TCR beta chain was sequenced within a study of blood T cell repertoires in COVID-19. The CDR3 contains 15 residues. The V segment lost 3 bases and the J segment 0 bases; nucleotides outside the gene matches: 2. Germline CDR1 reads SGHNT; CDR2 reads YENEEA. In the original workflow: Reference gene primers were amplified, and this amplification served to estimate nucleated cell counts. Data came from immunoSEQ multiplex PCR; TCRdb stores just in-frame clones and leaves some out. The DNA gave D and trimming, while V, J and clone size come from that table. The data contain about 210,000 clones, 75% to 90% of them singletons.

This TCR derives from a middle-aged man with acute or convalescent COVID-19. The genes are TRBV11-3 and TRBJ2-7; 10 bases map to TRBD1. Sequencing was performed on peripheral blood. The CDR3 DNA is TGTGCCAGCAGCTTGACAGGGGGCTACTCCTACGAGCAGTACTTC. Its protein product is CASSLTGGYSYEQYF.